The present entry profiles one T cell receptor (beta chain) with its context. This CDR3 has 16 residues. Germline values: CDR1 MNHNS, CDR2 SASEGT. Using the 5' RACE reads, TCRdb records one entry per CDR3 protein without DNA. Across 200,000 to 300,000 distinct CDR3 sequences, the top ten clones capture around 4% of the sample. This sample was included in a study of T cells expressing NK-cell markers. Study overall: Seven sequenced donors out of eight were HCMV-seropositive, one seronegative.

The chain has TRBV6-1 and TRBJ2-1; without DNA, the TCRdb call of TRBD2 cannot be checked. Sequencing was done on a sample of blood T cells: a sorted CD56 or NKG2C T cell subset, CD4+ or CD8+ T cells, or bulk PBMC T cells (not recorded which). This clonotype was obtained from a woman aged 18-70 years in good health. CDR3 region: CASSVFGGGATYEQFF.